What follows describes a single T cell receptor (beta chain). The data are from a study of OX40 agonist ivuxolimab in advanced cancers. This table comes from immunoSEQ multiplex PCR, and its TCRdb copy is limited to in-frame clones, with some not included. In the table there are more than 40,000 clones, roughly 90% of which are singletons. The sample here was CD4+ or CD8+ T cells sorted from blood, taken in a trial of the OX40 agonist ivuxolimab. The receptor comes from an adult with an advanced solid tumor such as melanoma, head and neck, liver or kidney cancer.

The CDR3 loop reads CASKQGQGSEKLFF. DNA of the CDR3: TGTGCCAGCAAACAGGGACAGGGTAGTGAAAAACTGTTTTTT. The chain links TRBV6-1 to TRBJ1-4, with TRBD1 identical over 9 bases. The CDR3 covers 14 residues. With V trimmed by 7 bases and J by 7 bases, 7 bases remained unmatched. Germline-derived CDR1 and CDR2 are MNHNS and SASEGT.